These 16 T cell receptor beta chains were all obtained from the same sample, sequenced in a study of T cell repertoires in cytomegalovirus infection. One entry per CDR3 protein, called by TCRdb with MiXCR from the reads. Among about 310,000 distinct CDR3 sequences, approximately 25% were seen once, and the ten largest hold 10% to 15%. These receptors' antigens are unknown. Sequenced here: cultured PBMCs, sampled from culture after CMV antigen stimulation. These receptors originate from a human donor in good health (CMV status not recorded). Some clones in this sample may be carry-over from other donors' samples.

This clonotype was counted ten times or more. This sequence joins TRBV28 and TRBJ2-2, with D possibly TRBD1 on 6 matching bases. CDR3 length: 13 residues. Trimming took off 5 bases at V and 4 bases at J, with 8 bases between the two ends. Germline V CDR1 and CDR2: MDHEN, SYDVKM. Here the CDR3 reads CASSPRGTGELFF. CDR3 bases: TGTGCCAGCAGTCCCAGGGGCACCGGGGAGCTGTTTTTT.

The J gene is TRBJ2-5, the V gene TRBV7-2; D not resolved. Germline assignment: CDR1 SGHTA and CDR2 FQGNSA. This CDR3 comprises 12 residues. Trimming left V 5 bases short and J 5 bases short, with 9 bases between. The DNA for the CDR3 is TGTGCCAGCAGCCGGGTATCGGAGACCCAGTACTTC. Its translation is CASSRVSETQYF.

The DNA of the CDR3 is TGCGCCAGCAGCTTGTCAGGGTTGAGCACTGAAGCTTTCTTT. It translates to CASSLSGLSTEAFF. This chain connects TRBV5-1 to TRBJ1-1, with D possibly matching TRBD1 (5 bases). V was clipped by 1 base and J by 4 bases, with 11 bases between them. This CDR3 has 14 amino acids. Looked up from germline, CDR1 is SGHRS and CDR2 is YFSETQ.

This sequence joins TRBV10-3 and TRBJ1-5, with D perhaps matching TRBD1 (5 bases). The CDR3 length is 15 residues. V was shortened by 3 bases and J by 5 bases, with 14 bases between the two germline ends. Germline V gene sequence: CDR1 ENHRY, CDR2 SYGVKD. In nucleotides, the CDR3 is TGTGCCATCAGTGAAGGACCGGGCAGGGATCAGCCCCAGCATTTT. It yields the protein CAISEGPGRDQPQHF.

V usage is TRBV4-1 and J usage is TRBJ2-3; D ambiguous. V was trimmed by 1 base and J by 2 bases, leaving 7 bases between them. The CDR3 has 14 residues. Per the germline V gene, CDR1 is MGHRA and CDR2 is YSYEKL. CDR3 in amino acids: CASSQGAATDTQYF. The CDR3, as DNA: TGCGCCAGCAGCCAAGGTGCAGCCACAGATACGCAGTATTTT.

In nucleotides, the CDR3 is TGTGCCAGCAGCCCAACGGGACGGCACTACACCTTC. It specifies CASSPTGRHYTF. V usage is TRBV7-2 and J usage is TRBJ1-2, with TRBD1 as a possible D gene (5 bases). The V gene lost 5 bases and the J gene lost 10 bases, with 14 bases spanning the gap. Germline CDR1 reads SGHTA; CDR2 reads FQGNSA. The CDR3 is 12 residues long.

The V call is TRBV30, the J call TRBJ1-1; possible D gene TRBD1, 6 bases. Looked up from germline, CDR1 is GTSNPN and CDR2 is SVGIG (reference sequence). Trimming took 0 bases from V and 7 from J, leaving 15 bases between them. The CDR3 runs 14 residues. As DNA, the CDR3 is TGTGCCTGGAGTGTCATCGACAGGCCTAATGAAGCTTTCTTT. Encoded protein: CAWSVIDRPNEAFF. Filled out from reference TRBV30 and TRBJ1-1, the complete variable domain reads SQTIHQWPATLVQPVGSPLSLECTVEGTSNPNLYWYRQAAGRGLQLLFYSVGIGQISSEVPQNLSASRPQDRQFILSSKKLLLSDSGFYLCAWSVIDRPNEAFFGQGTRLTVV.

This clonotype was seen at least ten times. The rearrangement uses TRBV7-8 and TRBJ1-4, with TRBD1 identical over 9 bases. Germline values: CDR1 SGHVS, CDR2 FQNEAQ. V shed 5 bases and J 4 bases; nucleotides not matched to a gene: 5. This CDR3 contains 15 residues. The CDR3 loop is CASSPGQGYNEKLFF. The CDR3 DNA reads as TGTGCCAGCAGCCCGGGACAGGGATATAATGAAAAACTGTTTTTT.

This clonotype occurred a few times. The chain recombines TRBV7-2 with TRBJ1-5, with D unresolved. Germline V gene lookup returns CDR1 SGHTA and CDR2 FQGNSA. V lost 5 bases and J lost 4, with 12 bases in between. There are 14 residues in the CDR3. CDR3 sequence reads: CASSRSAANQPQHF. The CDR3 DNA reads TGTGCCAGCAGCCGCTCTGCGGCAAATCAGCCCCAGCATTTT.

This clonotype has a count of ten or more. The chain has TRBV7-2 and TRBJ2-3; perhaps TRBD1 as D (5 bases). With 5 bases removed from V and 0 bases from J, the gap between germline ends came to 15 bases. The CDR3 has 16 residues. Germline-derived CDR1 and CDR2 are SGHTA and FQGNSA. CDR3 DNA: TGTGCCAGCAGCATACGGACAAACCCTAGCACAGATACGCAGTATTTT. Amino acids: CASSIRTNPSTDTQYF.

This clonotype was seen repeatedly, ten times or more. J is TRBJ1-5 and V is TRBV7-2, with D tentatively TRBD1 (5 bases). This CDR3 spans 14 amino acids. V shed 1 base and J shed 4 bases, with 8 bases lying between them. From germline, CDR1 is SGHTA and CDR2 FQGNSA. CDR3 DNA sequence: TGTGCCAGCAGCTTAGGAAGGGGTAATCAGCCCCAGCATTTT. Translating it yields CASSLGRGNQPQHF.

The chain uses TRBV7-3 and TRBJ2-5; D may be TRBD2 (6 bases). V dropped 2 bases and J dropped 3 bases, with 10 bases sitting between them. The CDR3 runs to 14 residues. Per the germline V gene, CDR1 is SGHTA and CDR2 is FQGTGA. CDR3 in DNA: TGTGCCAGCAGCTTATGGGGCGGGGAAGAGACCCAGTACTTC. Its translation: CASSLWGGEETQYF.

The sample holds a few counts of this clonotype. The CDR3 DNA reads as TGCGCCAGCAGCCAACAGAGTGGCAGTGGCAATCAGCCCCAGCATTTT. Protein sequence: CASSQQSGSGNQPQHF. The chain has TRBV4-1 and TRBJ1-5, with D hard to call. CDR3 length equals 16 residues. V gave up 2 bases and J gave up 2 bases, with 13 bases separating them. The germline V gene has CDR1 MGHRA and CDR2 YSYEKL.

This clonotype was counted a few times. The chain carries TRBV6-6 and TRBJ1-1, with 9 bases fitting TRBD1. The CDR3 covers 13 residues. Trimming removed 7 bases from V and 4 bases from J; junction bases left unmatched: 4. Per the germline V gene, CDR1 is MNHNY and CDR2 is SVGAGI (reference sequence). As DNA, the CDR3 is TGTGCCAGCAAGGGACAGGGTGGCACTGAAGCTTTCTTT. Encoded protein: CASKGQGGTEAFF.

The sample holds a few counts of this clonotype. V is TRBV27 and J is TRBJ2-1, with TRBD2 matching 7 bases. The germline V gene has CDR1 MNHEY and CDR2 SMNVEV (reference sequence). V was clipped by 4 bases and J by 5 bases; unmatched bases: 8. This CDR3 spans 15 amino acids. The CDR3 protein is CASSSQAGQNNEQFF. The CDR3 DNA reads TGTGCCAGCAGTTCACAAGCGGGGCAGAACAATGAGCAGTTCTTC.

Many counts were recorded for this clonotype. V gene TRBV27 combines with J gene TRBJ1-4; D is possibly TRBD1 (5 bases). V lost 4 bases to trimming and J lost 4 bases, with 10 bases between them. This CDR3 has 14 amino acids. Germline V gives CDR1 MNHEY, CDR2 SMNVEV (reference sequence). CDR3 residues: CASSSTEDNEKLFF. The DNA of the CDR3 is TGTGCCAGCAGTTCGACAGAAGATAATGAAAAACTGTTTTTT.